The TCR beta chain described here comes from a study of blood T cell repertoires in COVID-19 (dated by TCRdb to 2018 to 2021). The study in broad terms: Samples from collaborators originated in the United States, Italy and Spain and spanned both the acute and convalescent phases of COVID-19. Samples came from the ongoing ImmuneRACE study (first 160 participants) plus 1,254 subjects from 6 global collaborators. The prospective study material was composed of cDNA or gDNA derived from T cells, B-cell-depleted T cells, or PBMCs. Where HLA class I and class II types were available, the types were taken from metadata supplied by the sample provider, not from assay-based typing. The dataset comprised deeply sampled blood TCRbeta repertoires from subjects exposed to, actively infected with, or recovered from COVID-19. Sample metadata almost always included a de-identified subject ID, COVID-19 status, age in years and sex. A freely available public database, intended as a resource for researchers studying the immune response to SARS-CoV-2, is where the repertoires were released.

About this clone: Its antigen is unknown. Per-base quality was not reported, and no clone a single base away is much larger than it.

Collaborating institutions collected whole blood in K2EDTA tubes following their own protocols. For TCRbeta analysis, collaborators shipped samples in one of three forms: frozen whole blood, isolated PBMCs, or DNA extracted from either of those sample types. TCRbeta CDR3 regions were amplified from genomic DNA by means of the immunoSEQ Assay, a bias-controlled multiplex PCR. Regarding the original processing steps: Nucleated cell counts per sample were estimated from amplification of reference gene primers within the assay. To quantify the absolute abundance of each unique TCRbeta CDR3 rearrangement, sequence reads were collapsed and filtered. For each sample, productive Simpson clonality was calculated as the square root of Simpson's diversity index across productive rearrangements. As stored in TCRdb, this immuneACCESS dataset retains in-frame rearrangements with V and J assigned. A fraction of the clones does not appear; measured against another copy, unresolved V genes explain less than half of the discrepancy, and the remainder lacks a known reason. Clone size and the V and J calls come from that table; the DNA yielded D and trimming. The sample contains tens of thousands of clones, over 75% of them found a single time. In total, the top ten clones hold about 3.8% of the sample.

General study outcomes and caveats: The quantity of clinical and demographic metadata differed by source and by participant and was supplied without curation.

The specimen sequenced was peripheral blood. This clonotype was obtained from a woman aged 55-70 years with acute or convalescent COVID-19.

This receptor has the CDR3 CASSQGLAGYNEQFF. The sequence in DNA is TGCGCCAGCAGCCAGGGACTAGCGGGGTACAATGAGCAGTTCTTC. The sequence links TRBV5-1 to TRBJ2-1; a stretch of 13 junction bases matches TRBD2. The CDR3 measures 15 amino acids from cysteine to phenylalanine. Left in the record is the CDR3 DNA by itself, 45 bases read in frame from the first base. CDR1 and CDR2, looked up from the germline V gene, are SGHRS and YFSETQ. For this chain, trimming is 4 bases at the V end and 4 bases at the J end, and the number of junction bases without a gene match is 2.